The 32 T cell receptor beta chains given below trace back to one sample, sequenced in a study of T cell changes during pregnancy in multiple sclerosis. TCRdb's table, derived via immunoSEQ multiplex PCR, lists solely in-frame clones and lacks some. The sample includes 85,000 to 130,000 clones, over 85% of them seen just once. The material sequenced was peripheral blood, taken in the second trimester of pregnancy. The receptors stem from a female donor with multiple sclerosis, enrolled in a pregnancy study.

This clone occurred once. V gene TRBV15 combines with J gene TRBJ1-5; TRBD1 matches 8 bases. CDR3 length: 17 residues. CDR1 and CDR2 from the germline V gene are LNHNV and YYDKDF (reference sequence). V was pared by 2 bases and J by 0 bases, with 6 bases of the junction left unmatched. The CDR3 nucleotides read TGTGCCACCAGCAGAAATTTAGACAGGGGTAGCAATCAGCCCCAGCATTTT. As protein: CATSRNLDRGSNQPQHF.

This clone was counted a few times. The chain recombines TRBV5-5 with TRBJ2-7; perhaps TRBD2 as D (6 bases). Germline V gene lookup returns CDR1 SGHKS and CDR2 YYEKEE (reference sequence). The germline V and J ends were trimmed by 1 base and 1 base, with 12 bases remaining between them. The CDR3 runs 15 residues. The DNA for the CDR3 is TGTGCCAGCAGCTTGTTCTATGCGGGGTCCTACGAGCAGTACTTC. This translates into CASSLFYAGSYEQYF. Full variable domain (rest looked up from reference TRBV5-5 and TRBJ2-7): DAGVTQSPTHLIKTRGQQVTLRCSPISGHKSVSWYQQVLGQGPQFIFQYYEKEERGRGNFPDRFSARQFPNYSSELNVNALLLGDSALYLCASSLFYAGSYEQYFGPGTRLTVT.

This sequence joins TRBV27 and TRBJ2-7; D unresolved. Germline-derived CDR1 and CDR2 are MNHEY and SMNVEV (reference sequence). This CDR3 contains 14 residues. V lost 2 bases and J 0 bases, leaving 8 bases between the germline ends. Written as DNA, the CDR3 is TGTGCCAGCAGTTTAAGCCTCCCCTCCTACGAGCAGTACTTC. Its protein product is CASSLSLPSYEQYF.

The rearrangement links TRBV7-8 to TRBJ1-2; TRBD1 is a possible D gene (6 bases). Germline CDR1 reads SGHVS; CDR2 reads FQNEAQ. The V end was cut by 4 bases, the J end by 6 bases, with 18 bases between. The CDR3 totals 15 residues. CDR3 DNA: TGTGCCAGCAGCTCCCGAGGGGGGAGGGGAGATGGCTACACCTTC. It encodes CASSSRGGRGDGYTF.

The V and J genes are TRBV6-4 and TRBJ1-3; the D gene is possibly TRBD1 (6 bases). Trimming stripped 3 bases from V and 2 bases from J, with 17 bases between. CDR3 length: 17 residues. The germline gives CDR1 MRHNA, CDR2 SNTAGT. DNA of the CDR3: TGTGCCAGCAGTGAGGGGGGGACCAGGGGAGCTGGAAACACCATATATTTT. Amino acid sequence: CASSEGGTRGAGNTIYF.

The chain carries TRBV7-7 and TRBJ2-5; TRBD2 agrees at 9 bases. In germline, CDR1 is SSHAT, CDR2 FNYEAQ (reference sequence). The V gene end was trimmed by 4 bases and the J gene end by 2 bases; junction bases not matched to a gene: 11. CDR3 size: 17 residues. The CDR3 DNA reads as TGTGCCAGCAGCTCGCCCGGGCTAGCGGGGTTACAAGAGACCCAGTACTTC. Encoded protein: CASSSPGLAGLQETQYF.

The chain carries TRBV5-5 and TRBJ1-1; D call uncertain. The CDR3 is 14 amino acids. Trimming removed 6 bases from V and 4 bases from J, with 16 bases in between. Germline CDR1 is SGHKS and CDR2 is YYEKEE (reference sequence). CDR3 sequence (DNA): TGTGCCAGCACGCACGAATCAGGACTCACTGAAGCTTTCTTT. Protein product: CASTHESGLTEAFF.

The rearrangement joins TRBV7-9 to TRBJ2-1; 9 positions agree with TRBD2. This CDR3 contains 15 residues. The V gene end was trimmed by 8 bases and the J gene end by 4 bases; junction bases not matched to a gene: 9. Germline V gives CDR1 SEHNR, CDR2 FQNEAQ (reference sequence). The CDR3 spells CASYSRTSVYNEQFF. CDR3 DNA sequence: TGTGCCAGCTATTCTCGGACTAGCGTATACAATGAGCAGTTCTTC.

The chain is built from TRBV7-8 and TRBJ1-2; the D is unclear. Per germline, CDR1 SGHVS and CDR2 FQNEAQ. This CDR3 contains 14 residues. The V end was cut by 1 base, the J end by 4 bases, with 10 bases between. CDR3 coding DNA: TGTGCCAGCAGCTTAGTAGCGGAAAGCTATGGCTACACCTTC. Translation gives CASSLVAESYGYTF.

The chain is built from TRBV11-3 and TRBJ2-1; 15 positions agree with TRBD2. With V trimmed by 5 bases and J by 3 bases, 8 bases remained unmatched. Germline V gene data show CDR1 as SGHNT and CDR2 as YENEEA. This CDR3 spans 18 amino acids. The CDR3 region is CASSPGTSGGTLYNEQFF. The DNA of the CDR3 is TGTGCCAGCAGCCCCGGGACTAGCGGGGGGACCCTCTACAATGAGCAGTTCTTC.

The gene calls are TRBV18 and TRBJ1-4; D not resolved. The CDR3 totals 12 residues. V lost 3 bases and J lost 5, with 4 bases in between. Germline CDR1 reads KGHSH; CDR2 reads LQKENI. The chain's CDR3 is CASSPLNEKLFF. CDR3 nucleotides: TGTGCCAGCTCACCCTTAAATGAAAAACTGTTTTTT.

For the CDR3, the DNA is TGTGCCAGCAGCTTAAGGAGCGGGGCCCTACAAGAGACCCAGTACTTC. Its protein product is CASSLRSGALQETQYF. The rearrangement joins TRBV7-9 to TRBJ2-5; 7 bases are shared with TRBD2. CDR1 SEHNR and CDR2 FQNEAQ come from the germline V gene (reference sequence). This CDR3 comprises 16 residues. The V segment lost 2 bases and the J segment 2 bases; nucleotides outside the gene matches: 8. The variable domain in full, completed from reference TRBV7-9 and TRBJ2-5, reads DTGVSQNPRHKITKRGQNVTFRCDPISEHNRLYWYRQTLGQGPEFLTYFQNEAQLEKSRLLSDRFSAERPKGSFSTLEIQRTEQGDSAMYLCASSLRSGALQETQYFGPGTRLLVL.

This chain links TRBV11-2 with TRBJ1-1; no clear D. Trimming removed 3 bases at V and 5 bases at J, with 10 bases between. This CDR3 is 13 amino acids long. CDR1 is SGHAT, CDR2 FQNNGV, per germline. The CDR3 protein is CASSLRLETEAFF. DNA of the CDR3: TGTGCCAGCAGCTTGAGATTGGAGACTGAAGCTTTCTTT.

V is TRBV5-6 and J is TRBJ2-1; 9 nucleotides match TRBD2. The CDR3 spans 15 residues. Germline V gene lookup returns CDR1 SGHDT and CDR2 YYEEEE. The junction had 8 bases not matched to a gene; V was cut back by 4 bases and J by 6 bases. The CDR3 sequence is CASSRPREGRNEQFF. The CDR3 region has the DNA TGTGCCAGCAGCCGCCCGCGGGAGGGTCGCAATGAGCAGTTCTTC.

This rearrangement joins TRBV19 to TRBJ1-4; unclear D gene. V was shortened by 3 bases and J by 4 bases, with 27 bases between the two germline ends. The CDR3 totals 20 residues. Germline V gene sequence: CDR1 LNHDA, CDR2 SQIVND (reference sequence). The CDR3 DNA sequence: TGTGCCAGTAGTATGTCCTTTACTAACCCGACACGGAGGGTTAATGAAAAACTGTTTTTT. Its protein product is CASSMSFTNPTRRVNEKLFF.

This chain links TRBV27 with TRBJ2-2; the D gene is possibly TRBD2 (5 bases). The V gene lost 3 bases and the J gene lost 6 bases, with 14 bases spanning the gap. The V gene's germline CDR1 is MNHEY and CDR2 SMNVEV (reference sequence). This CDR3 contains 15 residues. CDR3 nucleotides: TGTGCCAGCAGTTTTAAAGCCCCGAGGGCCGGGGAGCTGTTTTTT. Its protein product is CASSFKAPRAGELFF.

V is TRBV7-6 and J is TRBJ2-5, with 9 bases aligning to TRBD2. V lost 1 base to trimming and J lost 1 base; unmatched junction nucleotides: 7. This CDR3 has 17 residues. Per germline, CDR1 SGHVS and CDR2 FNYEAQ. CDR3 sequence: CASSLDMAGGIQETQYF. CDR3 coding DNA: TGTGCCAGCAGCTTAGACATGGCGGGGGGGATCCAAGAGACCCAGTACTTC.

This chain connects TRBV28 to TRBJ2-5; 11 bases align to TRBD2. Trimming at V came to 5 bases and at J to 4 bases, leaving 3 bases not matched to a gene. There are 14 residues in the CDR3. The germline gives CDR1 MDHEN, CDR2 SYDVKM. CDR3 protein: CASSTSGSGETQYF. The CDR3 region has the DNA TGTGCCAGCAGTACTAGCGGGAGTGGAGAGACCCAGTACTTC.

V usage is TRBV5-8 and J usage is TRBJ2-3; D is perhaps TRBD2 (6 bases). The V and J ends lost 0 bases and 0 bases respectively, with 11 bases between them. The CDR3 consists of 16 residues. Per germline, CDR1 SGHTS and CDR2 YDEGEE. The CDR3 DNA follows: TGTGCCAGCAGCTTGGTGGGGGACTCTAGCACAGATACGCAGTATTTT. This encodes CASSLVGDSSTDTQYF.

V gene TRBV27 combines with J gene TRBJ2-1; 9 bases are a match to TRBD2. CDR1 is MNHEY and CDR2 is SMNVEV in the germline V gene (reference sequence). This CDR3 has 17 residues. J was trimmed by 9 bases and V by 5 bases; bases with no gene match: 17. This chain's CDR3 is CASSATLAGEFVSEQFF. CDR3 sequence (DNA): TGTGCCAGCAGTGCGACCTTAGCGGGAGAGTTTGTAAGTGAGCAGTTCTTC.

The J gene is TRBJ2-3, the V gene TRBV5-8, with D maybe TRBD1 (6 bases). The CDR3 contains 13 residues. Germline CDR1 reads SGHTS; CDR2 reads YDEGEE. Trimming removed 0 bases at V and 10 bases at J, with 12 bases between. Here the CDR3 reads CASSLGDILPQYF. In DNA, the CDR3 is TGTGCCAGCAGCTTGGGGGACATTCTCCCGCAGTATTTT.

The V and J genes are TRBV2 and TRBJ2-7; TRBD1 aligns across 9 bases. The germline gives CDR1 SNHLY, CDR2 FYNNEI. The CDR3 contains 18 residues. The J segment lost 3 bases and the V segment lost 8 bases, leaving 20 bases of the junction unmatched. The CDR3 here is CASLLGRFRTGDHYEQYF. The DNA of the CDR3 is TGTGCCAGCCTACTAGGGAGATTCCGGACAGGGGACCACTACGAGCAGTACTTC.

The genes are TRBV28 and TRBJ2-7; 7 bases agree with TRBD2. Per germline, CDR1 MDHEN and CDR2 SYDVKM. The CDR3 contains 14 residues. Trimming cost V 3 bases and J 1 base; bases outside gene matches: 3. CDR3 protein: CASSFGGSSYEQYF. CDR3 sequence (DNA): TGTGCCAGCAGTTTCGGCGGGAGTTCCTACGAGCAGTACTTC.

The chain joins TRBV19 to TRBJ2-7; D may be TRBD2 (6 bases). V lost 9 bases to trimming and J lost 5 bases, with 17 bases between them. This CDR3 has 13 amino acids. Germline lookup yields CDR1 LNHDA and CDR2 SQIVND (reference sequence). CDR3: CASRDGTSNEQYF. The CDR3, as DNA: TGTGCCAGCCGCGACGGGACTTCCAACGAGCAGTACTTC.

This chain joins TRBV5-1 and TRBJ2-2, with 9 bases identical to TRBD2. V lost 3 bases to trimming and J lost 7 bases; unmatched junction nucleotides: 7. Germline V gives CDR1 SGHRS, CDR2 YFSETQ. The CDR3 sequence is 15 residues long. The CDR3 DNA sequence: TGCGCCAGCAGCTGGACTAGCGATGCCGGCGGGGAGCTGTTTTTT. It translates to CASSWTSDAGGELFF.

The chain joins TRBV9 to TRBJ1-1; D remains ambiguous. Germline lookup yields CDR1 SGDLS and CDR2 YYNGEE. Trimming took off 0 bases at V and 1 base at J, with 13 bases between the two ends. This CDR3 has 16 amino acids. CDR3 in DNA: TGTGCCAGCAGCGTAGGGTCCCCGGGTGGGAACACTGAAGCTTTCTTT. Its translation: CASSVGSPGGNTEAFF. Together with reference TRBV9 and TRBJ1-1, the CDR3 gives the full variable domain: DSGVTQTPKHLITATGQRVTLRCSPRSGDLSVYWYQQSLDQGLQFLIQYYNGEERAKGNILERFSAQQFPDLHSELNLSSLELGDSALYFCASSVGSPGGNTEAFFGQGTRLTVV.

The gene calls are TRBV10-2 and TRBJ2-3; D possibly corresponds to TRBD2 (6 bases). Trimming pared 4 bases from V and 2 bases from J, leaving 13 bases between. Germline V CDR1 and CDR2: WSHSY, SAAADI. The CDR3 spans 15 residues. CDR3: CASSAPQRVTDTQYF. CDR3 sequence (DNA): TGCGCCAGCAGTGCCCCCCAGCGGGTCACAGATACGCAGTATTTT.

The CDR3: CASSESASGQETQYF. In nucleotides, the CDR3 is TGTGCCAGCAGTGAGTCGGCTAGCGGACAAGAGACCCAGTACTTC. The chain links TRBV2 to TRBJ2-5; 7 bases agree with TRBD2. The germline V gene encodes CDR1 SNHLY and CDR2 FYNNEI. The junction had 6 bases not matched to a gene; V was cut back by 3 bases and J by 2 bases. This CDR3 spans 15 amino acids.

V is TRBV18 and J is TRBJ2-7, with a weak D call TRBD2 (6 bases). The germline V gene has CDR1 KGHSH and CDR2 LQKENI. Trimming removed 2 bases at V and 2 bases at J, with 10 bases between. The CDR3 loop spans 14 amino acids. The CDR3 sequence is CASSPKGLAYEQYF. CDR3 DNA sequence: TGTGCCAGCTCACCAAAGGGACTCGCCTACGAGCAGTACTTC.

The J gene is TRBJ2-7, the V gene TRBV19, with D possibly TRBD1 on 5 matching bases. V lost 3 bases, J lost 9 bases, and 15 bases lay in between. From germline, CDR1 is LNHDA and CDR2 SQIVND (reference sequence). The CDR3 has 13 residues. CDR3 protein: CASSMRTGTGQYF. The CDR3 DNA sequence: TGTGCCAGTAGTATGCGAACCGGTACAGGGCAGTACTTC.

This sequence joins TRBV27 and TRBJ1-1, with 7 bases matching TRBD1. This CDR3 contains 18 residues. The junction had 14 bases not matched to a gene; V was cut back by 0 bases and J by 4 bases. The germline V gene encodes CDR1 MNHEY and CDR2 SMNVEV (reference sequence). CDR3 loop: CASSLSWARGGASTEAFF. As DNA, the CDR3 is TGTGCCAGCAGTTTATCCTGGGCAAGAGGGGGCGCGAGCACTGAAGCTTTCTTT.

The rearrangement links TRBV28 to TRBJ2-3, with D possibly being TRBD1 (6 bases). From germline, CDR1 is MDHEN and CDR2 SYDVKM. There are 14 residues in the CDR3. Trimming stripped 6 bases from V and 6 bases from J, with 16 bases between. Here the CDR3 DNA reads TGTGCCAGCAGGGTAGGGGGTGAGGTCGATACGCAGTATTTT. Amino acids: CASRVGGEVDTQYF.